One sample yielded the 17 T cell receptor beta chains listed below, sequenced in a study of T cell changes during pregnancy in multiple sclerosis. Sequenced by immunoSEQ multiplex PCR; TCRdb stores in-frame clones only, minus some. Here the sample spans tens of thousands of clones, roughly nine tenths being singletons. The sequences come from CD4+ T cells from peripheral blood mononuclear cells, collected in the second trimester of pregnancy. These receptors came from a female donor with multiple sclerosis, enrolled in a pregnancy study.

The genes are TRBV5-1 and TRBJ1-3; 12 bases match TRBD1. The CDR3 sequence is 18 residues long. Germline assignment: CDR1 SGHRS and CDR2 YFSETQ. The junction had 11 bases not matched to a gene; V was cut back by 0 bases and J by 7 bases. CDR3 in amino acids: CASSLDPGTGGFANTIYF. The CDR3 bases are TGCGCCAGCAGCTTGGATCCCGGGACAGGGGGCTTTGCGAACACCATATATTTT.

V is TRBV19 and J is TRBJ1-3; 9 positions agree with TRBD1. This CDR3 contains 18 residues. The V segment lost 7 bases and the J segment 6 bases; nucleotides outside the gene matches: 19. The V gene's germline CDR1 is LNHDA and CDR2 SQIVND (reference sequence). This chain's CDR3 is CASNPEMGDRDFENTIYF. DNA of the CDR3: TGTGCCAGTAATCCAGAGATGGGGGACAGGGATTTCGAAAACACCATATATTTT. The whole variable domain, remainder taken from reference TRBV19 and TRBJ1-3, is DGGITQSPKYLFRKEGQNVTLSCEQNLNHDAMYWYRQDPGQGLRLIYYSQIVNDFQKGDIAEGYSVSREKKESFPLTVTSAQKNPTAFYLCASNPEMGDRDFENTIYFGEGSWLTVV.

The chain has TRBV10-3 and TRBJ2-7; a weak D match, TRBD2 (7 bases). The V end lost 11 bases, the J end lost 5 bases, and 19 bases lay between the germline ends. The length of the CDR3 is 13 residues. Germline CDR1 and CDR2: ENHRY and SYGVKD. Written as DNA, the CDR3 is TGTGCCCAATGGGAAGGGGGGGCGGACGAGCAGTACTTC. Translated, it gives CAQWEGGADEQYF.

This clone came up a few times. J is TRBJ2-4 and V is TRBV5-5; possible D gene TRBD1, 6 bases. Deletions cut 0 bases from V and 7 bases from J, with 14 bases between. This CDR3 has 15 amino acids. Germline loops: CDR1 SGHKS, CDR2 YYEKEE (reference sequence). The CDR3: CASSLAGDKRNIQYF. Here the CDR3 DNA reads TGTGCCAGCAGCTTGGCAGGGGATAAAAGGAACATTCAGTACTTC.

This clone was seen only once. The chain combines TRBV10-3 with TRBJ2-7, with 7 bases matching TRBD1. The V gene end was trimmed by 4 bases and the J gene end by 0 bases; junction bases not matched to a gene: 9. Germline V gene data show CDR1 as ENHRY and CDR2 as SYGVKD. CDR3 length: 16 amino acids. CDR3 amino acids: CAISVGRDSDSYEQYF. Here the CDR3 DNA reads TGTGCCATCAGTGTCGGTAGGGACAGTGACTCCTACGAGCAGTACTTC.

This chain uses TRBV12-5 with TRBJ1-1, with D perhaps TRBD1 (5 bases). The V and J ends lost 4 bases and 5 bases respectively, with 8 bases between them. Germline V gene sequence: CDR1 LGHNT, CDR2 FRNRAP. The CDR3 contains 12 residues. The CDR3 region has the DNA TGTGCTAGTGGTTCCAGGGTGACTGAAGCTTTCTTT. Translated, it gives CASGSRVTEAFF.

The gene calls are TRBV5-5 and TRBJ2-7, with D possibly being TRBD1 (6 bases). The V gene's germline CDR1 is SGHKS and CDR2 YYEKEE (reference sequence). This CDR3 spans 16 amino acids. Trimming removed 0 bases at V and 4 bases at J, with 17 bases between. The CDR3 loop is CASSLGTDGWRYEQYF. In nucleotides, the CDR3 is TGTGCCAGCAGCTTGGGGACAGACGGATGGCGTTACGAGCAGTACTTC. Full variable domain (missing parts from reference TRBV5-5 and TRBJ2-7): DAGVTQSPTHLIKTRGQQVTLRCSPISGHKSVSWYQQVLGQGPQFIFQYYEKEERGRGNFPDRFSARQFPNYSSELNVNALLLGDSALYLCASSLGTDGWRYEQYFGPGTRLTVT.

The genes are TRBV7-9 and TRBJ1-6, with D unclear. Germline CDR1 and CDR2: SEHNR and FQNEAQ (reference sequence). The CDR3 has 15 residues. Trimming left V 7 bases short and J 5 bases short, with 15 bases between. The CDR3: CASTPPAFHNSPLHF. In DNA form, the CDR3 reads TGTGCCAGCACCCCGCCAGCGTTCCATAATTCACCCCTCCACTTT.

V usage is TRBV19 and J usage is TRBJ2-2, with D possibly TRBD2 on 5 matching bases. Trimming cost V 3 bases and J 4 bases, with 9 bases left between them. This CDR3 comprises 14 residues. The germline V gene has CDR1 LNHDA and CDR2 SQIVND (reference sequence). The CDR3 DNA is TGTGCCAGTAGTATGTCGGGGATCACCGGGGAGCTGTTTTTT. It yields the protein CASSMSGITGELFF.

The rearrangement uses TRBV2 and TRBJ2-5; 7 nucleotides line up with TRBD1. Germline CDR1 is SNHLY and CDR2 is FYNNEI. This CDR3 is built from 17 residues. Trimming took 5 bases from V and 5 from J; bases not matched to a gene: 17. The CDR3 DNA is TGTGCCAGCAGTAAACCCATTGTGGCCCAGGGGGACGAGACCCAGTACTTC. Translation gives CASSKPIVAQGDETQYF.

The J gene is TRBJ1-1, the V gene TRBV18, with 10 bases matching TRBD1. The CDR3 is 16 residues long. V lost 0 bases to trimming and J lost 1 base; unmatched junction nucleotides: 2. Germline V CDR1 and CDR2: KGHSH, LQKENI. CDR3 DNA: TGTGCCAGCTCACCACCCGGGACAGGGGCGAACACTGAAGCTTTCTTT. This codes for CASSPPGTGANTEAFF. Drawing the rest from reference TRBV18 and TRBJ1-1, the complete variable domain is NAGVMQNPRHLVRRRGQEARLRCSPMKGHSHVYWYRQLPEEGLKFMVYLQKENIIDESGMPKERFSAEFPKEGPSILRIQQVVRGDSAAYFCASSPPGTGANTEAFFGQGTRLTVV.

V is TRBV5-4 and J is TRBJ2-5; D is uncertain. This CDR3 region has 15 residues. Trimming removed 1 base from V and 5 bases from J, with 15 bases in between. Germline V gene sequence: CDR1 SGHNT, CDR2 YYREEE (reference sequence). The CDR3 protein is CASSLSVSSEETQYF. The DNA of the CDR3 is TGTGCCAGCAGCTTGAGTGTTTCCAGCGAGGAGACCCAGTACTTC.

The chain couples TRBV27 to TRBJ2-7; no reliable D call. The CDR3 loop spans 13 amino acids. The ends were cut back, 5 bases at V and 0 bases at J, with 8 bases in the middle. Germline V gives CDR1 MNHEY, CDR2 SMNVEV (reference sequence). CDR3 sequence (DNA): TGTGCCAGCAGTCAGTACCCCTCCTACGAGCAGTACTTC. Encoded protein: CASSQYPSYEQYF.

This chain uses TRBV5-1 with TRBJ2-5, with 9 positions matching TRBD1. Germline assignment: CDR1 SGHRS and CDR2 YFSETQ. The CDR3 is made up of 13 amino acids. Trimming cost V 8 bases and J 4 bases; bases outside gene matches: 6. CDR3 amino acids: CARIQGAGETQYF. The DNA of the CDR3 is TGCGCCAGAATACAGGGGGCGGGAGAGACCCAGTACTTC.

V is TRBV28 and J is TRBJ1-4; a weak D match, TRBD1 (6 bases). Germline CDR1 MDHEN, CDR2 SYDVKM. The CDR3 length is 14 residues. V dropped 6 bases and J dropped 8 bases, with 16 bases sitting between them. The CDR3: CASRGGRWGEKLFF. CDR3 DNA sequence: TGTGCCAGCAGGGGGGGGCGTTGGGGAGAAAAACTGTTTTTT.

This clone has only one observation. This chain joins TRBV5-1 and TRBJ2-1, with 8 bases that match TRBD2. Per the germline V gene, CDR1 is SGHRS and CDR2 is YFSETQ. The length of the CDR3 is 14 residues. V lost 4 bases to trimming and J lost 7 bases; unmatched junction nucleotides: 7. This CDR3 reads CASSPLAGGNEQFF. The CDR3 DNA reads as TGCGCCAGCAGCCCGCTAGCGGGTGGTAATGAGCAGTTCTTC.

The chain has TRBV7-2 and TRBJ1-1; no firm D call. The CDR3 runs to 15 residues. V lost 2 bases and J 0 bases, leaving 10 bases between the germline ends. Germline CDR1 reads SGHTA; CDR2 reads FQGNSA. CDR3 in DNA: TGTGCCAGCAGCTTAATTCCGGGTATGAACACTGAAGCTTTCTTT. This sequence encodes CASSLIPGMNTEAFF.